A single sample gave rise to the 6 T cell receptor beta chains below, sequenced in a study of T cells after yellow fever vaccination. Each CDR3 protein gets one entry after TCRdb re-called the 5' RACE reads with MiXCR. The sample contains under 400,000 distinct CDR3 sequences, about an eighth of which appear only once. The material was CD4+ T cells sorted from PBMCs, obtained 15 days after the yellow fever booster vaccination. These receptors were obtained from a man aged 18 to 35 who received the YFV17D yellow fever vaccine.

V and J are TRBV5-4 and TRBJ2-2, with 8 bases aligning to TRBD2. Per germline, CDR1 SGHNT and CDR2 YYREEE (reference sequence). This CDR3 has 15 amino acids. Trimming removed 5 bases from V and 8 bases from J; junction bases left unmatched: 11. The DNA for the CDR3 is TGTGCCAGCAGGATAGATGTAGCGGGGAAGGGGGAGCTGTTTTTT. Its protein product is CASRIDVAGKGELFF.

This clonotype was counted between two and nine times. The gene calls are TRBV6-2 or TRBV6-3 and TRBJ1-1, with 7 nucleotides matching TRBD1. This CDR3 contains 17 residues. In germline, CDR1 is MNHEY, CDR2 SVGEGT. With 5 bases clipped from V and 2 bases from J, the junction kept 14 bases outside the gene matches. For the CDR3, the DNA is TGTGCCAGCAGTCCGTTAGTCCGAGGGGGCATAAACACTGAAGCTTTCTTT. The encoded protein is CASSPLVRGGINTEAFF.

The rearrangement links TRBV15 to TRBJ1-1; D unresolved. V shed 0 bases and J shed 4 bases, with 9 bases lying between them. The germline V gene encodes CDR1 LNHNV and CDR2 YYDKDF (reference sequence). The length of the CDR3 is 14 residues. Here the CDR3 reads CATSRDRERTEAFF. The CDR3 nucleotides are TGTGCCACCAGCAGAGATCGAGAGCGCACTGAAGCTTTCTTT.

This chain uses TRBV11-2 with TRBJ2-2; TRBD1 or TRBD2 may be the D gene (5 bases each). CDR1 is SGHAT, CDR2 FQNNGV, per germline. V lost 5 bases and J 7 bases, leaving 17 bases between the germline ends. The CDR3 consists of 15 residues. CDR3 in amino acids: CASSPGRGHGGELFF. CDR3 sequence (DNA): TGTGCCAGCAGCCCAGGACGGGGCCACGGCGGGGAGCTGTTTTTT.

The chain combines TRBV18 with TRBJ1-4, with 10 bases identical to TRBD1. Germline V gene lookup returns CDR1 KGHSH and CDR2 LQKENI. V shed 4 bases and J 6 bases; nucleotides not matched to a gene: 5. CDR3 size: 15 residues. CDR3 region: CASSRSGTGDEKLFF. The CDR3 DNA sequence: TGTGCCAGCTCACGGTCCGGGACAGGGGATGAAAAACTGTTTTTT.

This clonotype was seen a few times. This chain uses TRBV7-9 with TRBJ2-1; TRBD2 matches 8 bases. Germline values: CDR1 SEHNR, CDR2 FQNEAQ (reference sequence). CDR3 length: 14 amino acids. Unmatched junction bases numbered 4, after V lost 1 base and J lost 8 bases. In DNA form, the CDR3 reads TGTGCCAGCAGCTTAGATGGGCGGGAGGATGAGCAGTTCTTC. It specifies CASSLDGREDEQFF.